These 30 T cell receptor beta chains were sequenced from one sample in a study of radiotherapy plus CTLA-4 blockade in lung cancer. Clones were read by immunoSEQ multiplex PCR, and TCRdb kept only the in-frame ones, dropping some. This table has fewer than 35,000 clones, 60% to 85% appearing once. Material: peripheral blood, obtained from a patient treated with radiotherapy plus ipilimumab. Source of these receptors: a human donor with non-small cell lung cancer that progressed on radiotherapy plus ipilimumab.

The V and J genes are TRBV5-1 and TRBJ1-1, with D possibly matching TRBD1 (6 bases). This CDR3 has 15 amino acids. In germline, CDR1 is SGHRS, CDR2 YFSETQ. Between the trimmed V and J ends, which lost 0 bases and 1 base, there was a span of 10 bases. The CDR3 sequence: CASSLDGQPNTEAFF. The CDR3 DNA is TGCGCCAGCAGCTTGGACGGACAGCCGAACACTGAAGCTTTCTTT.

The chain recombines TRBV2 with TRBJ2-3, with TRBD2 as a possible D gene (5 bases). Trimming removed 6 bases from V and 5 bases from J, with 18 bases in between. This CDR3 spans 15 amino acids. Germline lookup yields CDR1 SNHLY and CDR2 FYNNEI. CDR3 amino acids: CASRESGMKGDTQYF. DNA of the CDR3: TGTGCCAGCAGAGAGAGCGGAATGAAGGGAGATACGCAGTATTTT.

The V gene is TRBV2, the J gene TRBJ2-1; D possibly corresponds to TRBD2 (5 bases). The germline V gene encodes CDR1 SNHLY and CDR2 FYNNEI. V gave up 4 bases and J gave up 6 bases, with 7 bases separating them. The length of the CDR3 is 12 residues. The CDR3 sequence is CASSVGGNEQFF. CDR3 DNA sequence: TGTGCCAGCAGTGTAGGAGGCAATGAGCAGTTCTTC.

The CDR3 bases are TGTGCCAGCAGTACCAGGGGAGAGGCCAACGTCCTGACTTTC. The encoded protein is CASSTRGEANVLTF. The chain couples TRBV28 to TRBJ2-6; D is perhaps TRBD1 (6 bases). The germline V gene encodes CDR1 MDHEN and CDR2 SYDVKM. This CDR3 contains 14 residues. Trimming removed 5 bases from V and 6 bases from J, with 11 bases in between.

The chain employs TRBV19 and TRBJ2-3; 7 nucleotides line up with TRBD2. V shed 6 bases and J 6 bases; nucleotides not matched to a gene: 15. This CDR3 has 16 amino acids. Germline CDR1 reads LNHDA; CDR2 reads SQIVND (reference sequence). The CDR3 sequence is CASSRRGAGEGDTQYF. The CDR3 DNA sequence: TGTGCCAGTAGCCGTCGCGGCGCGGGAGAAGGGGATACGCAGTATTTT. Variable domain in full (rest from reference TRBV19 and TRBJ2-3): DGGITQSPKYLFRKEGQNVTLSCEQNLNHDAMYWYRQDPGQGLRLIYYSQIVNDFQKGDIAEGYSVSREKKESFPLTVTSAQKNPTAFYLCASSRRGAGEGDTQYFGPGTRLTVL.

The gene calls are TRBV18 and TRBJ2-2; D unclear. CDR3 length: 13 residues. CDR1 and CDR2 (germline): KGHSH, LQKENI. Trimming shortened V by 5 bases and J by 7 bases, and 11 bases separated the two germline ends. CDR3 coding DNA: TGTGCCAGCTCAGAACAGAGGAACGGGGAGCTGTTTTTT. Protein sequence: CASSEQRNGELFF.

CDR3 sequence reads: CASSGTLNQPQHF. CDR3 sequence (DNA): TGTGCCAGTAGTGGGACATTGAATCAGCCCCAGCATTTT. The chain combines TRBV19 with TRBJ1-5; TRBD1 is a possible D gene (6 bases). The germline V and J ends were trimmed by 5 bases and 4 bases, with 9 bases remaining between them. Germline V gene sequence: CDR1 LNHDA, CDR2 SQIVND (reference sequence). The CDR3 has 13 residues.

The genes are TRBV2 and TRBJ1-1, with D perhaps matching TRBD1 (5 bases). Trimming removed 6 bases from V and 5 bases from J, with 16 bases in between. Germline V gene sequence: CDR1 SNHLY, CDR2 FYNNEI. This CDR3 spans 14 amino acids. CDR3 sequence (DNA): TGTGCCAGCAGAGCCCGATGGGGCTCGACTGAAGCTTTCTTT. Its translation: CASRARWGSTEAFF.

The genes are TRBV28 and TRBJ2-2, with a weak D call TRBD2 (5 bases). Germline CDR1 is MDHEN and CDR2 is SYDVKM. This CDR3 is 14 amino acids long. Trimming left V 1 base short and J 3 bases short, with 6 bases between. The CDR3 sequence: CASSLYGDTGELFF. The CDR3 region has the DNA TGTGCCAGCAGTTTATACGGGGACACCGGGGAGCTGTTTTTT.

The chain recombines TRBV5-1 with TRBJ2-3, with D unresolved. CDR1 and CDR2 from the germline V gene are SGHRS and YFSETQ. The CDR3 loop spans 12 amino acids. The ends were cut back, 1 base at V and 1 base at J, with 1 base in the middle. The CDR3 is CASSLRTDTQYF. CDR3 DNA: TGCGCCAGCAGCTTGCGCACAGATACGCAGTATTTT.

The rearrangement joins TRBV14 to TRBJ2-7; TRBD1 agrees at 7 bases. V trimming: 6 bases; J trimming: 1 base; junction bases outside the gene matches: 9. The V gene's germline CDR1 is SGHDN and CDR2 FVKESK. The CDR3 covers 15 residues. The CDR3, as DNA: TGTGCCAGCAGTCGCGACAGGGCGAGTTCCTACGAGCAGTACTTC. This translates into CASSRDRASSYEQYF.

This clone has only a few counts. This chain links TRBV4-2 with TRBJ2-1; TRBD2 matches 10 bases. With V trimmed by 0 bases and J by 8 bases, 7 bases remained unmatched. The CDR3 extends over 16 amino acids. CDR1 LGHNA and CDR2 YNFKEQ come from the germline V gene. The CDR3 DNA reads as TGTGCCAGCAGCCAAGAAGGAGCGGGGGGGCTCTATGAGCAGTTCTTC. It translates to CASSQEGAGGLYEQFF.

This clone has more than one count but fewer than ten. The CDR3: CASRREWGGTDTQYF. CDR3 sequence (DNA): TGTGCCAGCAGGAGGGAATGGGGGGGCACAGATACGCAGTATTTT. This chain links TRBV6-1 with TRBJ2-3; D possibly corresponds to TRBD2 (6 bases). The CDR3 extends over 15 amino acids. CDR1 is MNHNS, CDR2 SASEGT, per germline. V was pared by 6 bases and J by 1 base, with 14 bases between.

This clone turned up a few times. This chain links TRBV10-3 with TRBJ1-5; no clear D gene. The CDR3 totals 14 residues. The germline V and J ends were trimmed by 2 bases and 5 bases, with 10 bases remaining between them. Germline loops: CDR1 ENHRY, CDR2 SYGVKD. The CDR3 region is CAISEGVRHQPQHF. The CDR3 DNA reads as TGTGCCATCAGTGAGGGGGTTCGTCATCAGCCCCAGCATTTT.

V is TRBV2 and J is TRBJ2-7; possibly TRBD1 for D (6 bases). The V end lost 6 bases, the J end lost 5 bases, and 11 bases lay between the germline ends. The CDR3 covers 12 residues. Germline lookup yields CDR1 SNHLY and CDR2 FYNNEI. The CDR3 spells CASRGAADEQYF. As DNA, the CDR3 is TGTGCCAGCAGGGGGGCGGCGGACGAGCAGTACTTC. The full variable domain, rest sourced from reference TRBV2 and TRBJ2-7, is EPEVTQTPSHQVTQMGQEVILRCVPISNHLYFYWYRQILGQKVEFLVSFYNNEISEKSEIFDDQFSVERPDGSNFTLKIRSTKLEDSAMYFCASRGAADEQYFGPGTRLTVT.

In its sample, this clone was seen once. The chain combines TRBV5-8 with TRBJ2-7; the D gene is possibly TRBD2 (6 bases). The germline CDR1 and CDR2 sequences are SGHTS and YDEGEE. Trimming took 0 bases from V and 0 from J, leaving 10 bases between them. The CDR3 totals 15 residues. The CDR3 region is CASSLVGGNSYEQYF. CDR3 sequence (DNA): TGTGCCAGCAGCTTGGTGGGGGGTAACTCCTACGAGCAGTACTTC.

CDR3 in amino acids: CASSGHRGSANTEAFF. CDR3 in DNA: TGTGCCAGCAGTGGACACCGAGGGTCGGCGAACACTGAAGCTTTCTTT. The rearrangement uses TRBV27 and TRBJ1-1, with D possibly matching TRBD1 (5 bases). Trimming took 5 bases from V and 1 from J, leaving 17 bases between them. CDR1 is MNHEY and CDR2 is SMNVEV in the germline V gene (reference sequence). The CDR3 covers 16 residues.

This clone is a singleton in its sample. V and J are TRBV11-1 and TRBJ2-3; no firm D call. The CDR3 runs 15 residues. CDR1 and CDR2 from the germline V gene are SGHAT and FQDESV (reference sequence). Trimming took off 4 bases at V and 1 base at J, with 12 bases between the two ends. The CDR3 reads CASSYSLPGTDTQYF. CDR3 DNA sequence: TGTGCCAGCAGCTACTCACTCCCAGGCACAGATACGCAGTATTTT.

The chain joins TRBV30 to TRBJ2-1; maybe TRBD1 (5 bases). V was clipped by 5 bases and J by 7 bases, with 12 bases between them. Germline V gene sequence: CDR1 GTSNPN, CDR2 SVGIG (reference sequence). The CDR3 has 12 residues. DNA of the CDR3: TGTGCCTGGGGCAGGACAAAGAATGAGCAGTTCTTC. It translates to CAWGRTKNEQFF.

This clone is a singleton in its sample. The rearrangement uses TRBV28 and TRBJ2-3; D possibly corresponds to TRBD1 (6 bases). The CDR3 runs 13 residues. CDR1 and CDR2 from the germline V gene are MDHEN and SYDVKM. V dropped 5 bases and J dropped 4 bases, with 10 bases sitting between them. This CDR3 is CASSIYRADTQYF. Here the CDR3 DNA reads TGTGCCAGCAGTATCTACAGGGCAGATACGCAGTATTTT.

The chain couples TRBV4-2 to TRBJ2-7; 13 nucleotides align to TRBD2. V lost 5 bases and J lost 1; bases outside the gene matches: 5. Germline V gene data show CDR1 as LGHNA and CDR2 as YNFKEQ. This CDR3 is 16 amino acids long. The CDR3 DNA reads as TGTGCCAGCAGCAGGACTAGCGGGGGAGAATCCTACGAGCAGTACTTC. It yields the protein CASSRTSGGESYEQYF.

V is TRBV7-2 and J is TRBJ2-5; a weak D match, TRBD1 (6 bases). This CDR3 comprises 15 residues. Germline CDR1 reads SGHTA; CDR2 reads FQGNSA. V shed 4 bases and J shed 5 bases, with 17 bases lying between them. The CDR3 region has the DNA TGTGCCAGCAGCTACACCGGGACAATGATCGAGACCCAGTACTTC. Its translation: CASSYTGTMIETQYF.

This clone qualifies as medium-sized. The V call is TRBV6-1, the J call TRBJ1-2; perhaps TRBD1 as D (6 bases). Germline CDR1 is MNHNS and CDR2 is SASEGT. V was cut by 10 bases and J by 7 bases, with 19 bases left in between. CDR3 size: 13 residues. CDR3 nucleotide sequence: TGTGCCATCAAGAGGGGGGGCAGTCTTGGCTACACCTTC. Protein sequence: CAIKRGGSLGYTF.

This chain links TRBV19 with TRBJ1-2, with D unclear. Trimming left V 3 bases short and J 4 bases short, with 15 bases between. CDR3 length: 15 residues. From germline, CDR1 is LNHDA and CDR2 SQIVND (reference sequence). The CDR3 region is CASSIMPGPLYGYTF. The DNA for the CDR3 is TGTGCCAGTAGTATTATGCCGGGCCCGCTCTATGGCTACACCTTC.

For the CDR3, the DNA is TGTGCCAGCAGTTTACCCCTAGGTTCCTATAATTCACCCCTCCACTTT. This gives the protein CASSLPLGSYNSPLHF. The chain is built from TRBV28 and TRBJ1-6, with D hard to call. Per the germline V gene, CDR1 is MDHEN and CDR2 is SYDVKM. The CDR3 contains 16 residues. Trimming shortened V by 2 bases and J by 1 base, and 9 bases separated the two germline ends.

V and J are TRBV11-3 and TRBJ1-2, with D unclear. The CDR3 runs to 12 residues. Germline loops: CDR1 SGHNT, CDR2 YENEEA. Trimming removed 5 bases at V and 4 bases at J, with 8 bases between. The CDR3 bases are TGTGCCAGCAGCATCGGAGGCTATGGCTACACCTTC. It is translated as CASSIGGYGYTF.

This clone turned up a few times. The chain joins TRBV10-3 to TRBJ2-3; D possibly matches TRBD1 or TRBD2 (5 bases each). Germline lookup yields CDR1 ENHRY and CDR2 SYGVKD. V lost 3 bases, J lost 2 bases, and 12 bases lay in between. The CDR3 runs 15 residues. The CDR3 region has the DNA TGTGCCATCAGTGATGACAGACTACACACAGATACGCAGTATTTT. This sequence encodes CAISDDRLHTDTQYF.

The genes are TRBV7-9 and TRBJ1-1; maybe TRBD1 (5 bases). The germline gives CDR1 SEHNR, CDR2 FQNEAQ (reference sequence). V lost 5 bases and J 10 bases, leaving 17 bases between the germline ends. The CDR3 runs to 13 residues. The CDR3 loop is CASSPGLQRGAFF. The CDR3 DNA follows: TGTGCCAGCAGCCCGGGACTTCAGCGGGGAGCTTTCTTT.

This chain connects TRBV7-3 to TRBJ1-4; 7 bases are a match to TRBD1. Germline loops: CDR1 SGHTA, CDR2 FQGTGA. V gave up 0 bases and J gave up 6 bases; unmatched junction bases: 13. This CDR3 contains 18 residues. In nucleotides, the CDR3 is TGTGCCAGCAGCTTAACGTCGTCCCCCCGGGACAGAGATGAAAAACTGTTTTTT. Translated, it gives CASSLTSSPRDRDEKLFF.

This clone was seen more than once but under ten times. CDR3 protein: CASSLGSEGNTIYF. As DNA, the CDR3 is TGCGCCAGCAGCTTAGGGTCTGAGGGAAACACCATATATTTT. This rearrangement joins TRBV5-1 to TRBJ1-3; D is uncertain. The germline V gene has CDR1 SGHRS and CDR2 YFSETQ. The CDR3 sequence is 14 residues long. V was pared by 2 bases and J by 4 bases, with 10 bases between.